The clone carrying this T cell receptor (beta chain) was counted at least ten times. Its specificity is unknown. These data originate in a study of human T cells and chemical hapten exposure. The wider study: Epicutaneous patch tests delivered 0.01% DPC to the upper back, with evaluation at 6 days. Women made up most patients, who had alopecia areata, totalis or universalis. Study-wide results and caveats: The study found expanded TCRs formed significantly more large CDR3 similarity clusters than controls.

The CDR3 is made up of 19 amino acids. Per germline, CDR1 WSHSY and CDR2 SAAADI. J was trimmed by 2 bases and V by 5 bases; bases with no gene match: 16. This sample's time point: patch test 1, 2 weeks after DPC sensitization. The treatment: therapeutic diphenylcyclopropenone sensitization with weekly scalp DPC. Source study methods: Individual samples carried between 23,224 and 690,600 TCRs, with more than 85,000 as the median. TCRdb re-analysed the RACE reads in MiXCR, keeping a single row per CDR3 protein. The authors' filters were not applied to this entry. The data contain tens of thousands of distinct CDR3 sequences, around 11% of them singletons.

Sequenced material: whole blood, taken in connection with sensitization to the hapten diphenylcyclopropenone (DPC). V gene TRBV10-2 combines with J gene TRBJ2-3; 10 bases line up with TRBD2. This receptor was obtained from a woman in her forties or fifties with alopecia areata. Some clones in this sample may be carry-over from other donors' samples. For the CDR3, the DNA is TGCGCCAGCAGTCGCACTAGTCTAGGACTAGCGGTTAACACAGATACGCAGTATTTT. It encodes CASSRTSLGLAVNTDTQYF.